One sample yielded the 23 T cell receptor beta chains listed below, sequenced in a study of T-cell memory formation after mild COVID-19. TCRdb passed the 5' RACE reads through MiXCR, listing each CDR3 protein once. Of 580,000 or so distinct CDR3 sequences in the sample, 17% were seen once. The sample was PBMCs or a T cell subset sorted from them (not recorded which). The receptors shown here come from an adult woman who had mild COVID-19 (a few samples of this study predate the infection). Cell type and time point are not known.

Here the CDR3 reads CASSWDRRSPYF. CDR3 DNA: TGTGCCAGCAGCTGGGACAGGAGGAGTCCGTACTTC. The chain employs TRBV12-3 or TRBV12-4 and TRBJ2-7; 8 positions agree with TRBD1. The CDR3 is made up of 12 amino acids. V dropped 6 bases and J dropped 12; count of bases not matched to a gene: 10.

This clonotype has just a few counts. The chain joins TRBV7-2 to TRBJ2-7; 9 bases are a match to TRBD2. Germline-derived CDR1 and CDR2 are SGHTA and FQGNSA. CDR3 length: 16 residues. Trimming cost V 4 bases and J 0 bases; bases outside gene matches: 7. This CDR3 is CASSWPGGRGSYEQYF. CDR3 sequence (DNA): TGTGCCAGCAGCTGGCCCGGCGGGAGGGGCTCCTACGAGCAGTACTTC.

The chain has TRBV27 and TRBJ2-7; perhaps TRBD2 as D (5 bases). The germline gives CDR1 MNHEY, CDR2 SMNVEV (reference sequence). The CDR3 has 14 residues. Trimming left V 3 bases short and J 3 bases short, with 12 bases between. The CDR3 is CASSFFGGNYEQYF. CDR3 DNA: TGTGCCAGCAGTTTCTTCGGAGGCAACTACGAGCAGTACTTC.

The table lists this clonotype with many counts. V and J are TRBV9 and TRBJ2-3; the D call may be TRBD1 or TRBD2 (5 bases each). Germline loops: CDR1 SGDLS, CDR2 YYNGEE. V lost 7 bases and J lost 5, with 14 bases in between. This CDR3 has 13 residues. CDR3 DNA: TGTGCCAGCGATGGGGGTTTAGGAGATACGCAGTATTTT. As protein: CASDGGLGDTQYF.

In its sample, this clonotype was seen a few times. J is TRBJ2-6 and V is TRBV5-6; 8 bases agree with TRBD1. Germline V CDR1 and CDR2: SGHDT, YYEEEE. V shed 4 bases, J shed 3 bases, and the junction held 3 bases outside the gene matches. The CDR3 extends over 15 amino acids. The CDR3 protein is CASSGQGYGANVLTF. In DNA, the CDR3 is TGTGCCAGCAGCGGACAGGGCTATGGGGCCAACGTCCTGACTTTC.

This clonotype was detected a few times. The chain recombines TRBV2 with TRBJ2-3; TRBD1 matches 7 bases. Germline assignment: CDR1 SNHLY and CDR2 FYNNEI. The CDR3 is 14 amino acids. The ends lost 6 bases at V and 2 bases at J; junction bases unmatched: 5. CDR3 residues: CASSSGQLTDTQYF. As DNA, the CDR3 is TGTGCCAGCAGCTCGGGACAGCTCACAGATACGCAGTATTTT.

The CDR3 DNA reads TGTGCCAGCAGCTTAGGGTATAGGACAGGGGTTGCAGAGACCCAGTACTTC. Translated, it gives CASSLGYRTGVAETQYF. V usage is TRBV7-9 and J usage is TRBJ2-5; TRBD1 matches at 9 bases. J was trimmed by 4 bases and V by 1 base; bases with no gene match: 10. The CDR3 totals 17 residues. CDR1 is SEHNR and CDR2 is FQNEAQ in the germline V gene (reference sequence). Full variable domain (rest looked up from reference TRBV7-9 and TRBJ2-5): DTGVSQNPRHKITKRGQNVTFRCDPISEHNRLYWYRQTLGQGPEFLTYFQNEAQLEKSRLLSDRFSAERPKGSFSTLEIQRTEQGDSAMYLCASSLGYRTGVAETQYFGPGTRLLVL.

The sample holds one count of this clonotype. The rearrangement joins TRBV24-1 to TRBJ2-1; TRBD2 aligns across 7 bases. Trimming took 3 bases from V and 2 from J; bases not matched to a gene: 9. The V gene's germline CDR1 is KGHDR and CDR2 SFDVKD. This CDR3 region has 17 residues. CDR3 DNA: TGTGCCACCAGTGATCCTACCGGGACTAACACCTACAATGAGCAGTTCTTC. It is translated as CATSDPTGTNTYNEQFF.

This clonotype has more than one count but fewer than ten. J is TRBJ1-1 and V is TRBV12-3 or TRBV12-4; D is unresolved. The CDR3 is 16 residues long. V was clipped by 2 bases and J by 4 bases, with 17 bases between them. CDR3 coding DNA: TGTGCCAGCAGTTTAAGCTCCCGGGAGCCCCTCACTGAAGCTTTCTTT. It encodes CASSLSSREPLTEAFF.

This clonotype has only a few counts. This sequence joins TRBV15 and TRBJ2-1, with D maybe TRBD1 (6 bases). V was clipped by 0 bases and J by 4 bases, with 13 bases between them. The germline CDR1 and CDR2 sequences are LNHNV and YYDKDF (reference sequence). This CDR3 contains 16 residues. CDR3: CATSRDPGTNYNEQFF. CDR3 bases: TGTGCCACCAGCAGAGATCCCGGGACAAATTACAATGAGCAGTTCTTC.

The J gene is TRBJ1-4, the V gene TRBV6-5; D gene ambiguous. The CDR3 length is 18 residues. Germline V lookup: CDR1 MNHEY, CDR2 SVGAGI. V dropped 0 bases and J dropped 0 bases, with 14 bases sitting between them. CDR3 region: CASSYSIAGGATNEKLFF. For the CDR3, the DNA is TGTGCCAGCAGTTACTCGATAGCCGGCGGGGCAACTAATGAAAAACTGTTTTTT.

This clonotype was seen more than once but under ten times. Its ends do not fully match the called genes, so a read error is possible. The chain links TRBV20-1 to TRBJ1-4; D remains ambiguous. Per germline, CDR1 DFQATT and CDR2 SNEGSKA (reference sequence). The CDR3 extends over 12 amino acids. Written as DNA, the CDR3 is TGCAGCGCTAGGAGGGCTAATGAAAAACTGTTTTTT. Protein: CSARRANEKLFF.

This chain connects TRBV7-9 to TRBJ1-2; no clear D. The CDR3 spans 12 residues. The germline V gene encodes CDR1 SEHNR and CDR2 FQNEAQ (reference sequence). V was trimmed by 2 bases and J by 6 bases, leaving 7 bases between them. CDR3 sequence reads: CASSLYPDGYTF. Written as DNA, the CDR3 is TGTGCCAGCAGCTTATACCCTGATGGCTACACCTTC.

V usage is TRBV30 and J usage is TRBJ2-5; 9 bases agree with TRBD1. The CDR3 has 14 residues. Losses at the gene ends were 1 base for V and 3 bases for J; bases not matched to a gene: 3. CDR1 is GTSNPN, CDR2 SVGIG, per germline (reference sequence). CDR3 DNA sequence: TGTGCCTGGAGTGCCGGGACAGGGAAAGAGACCCAGTACTTC. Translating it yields CAWSAGTGKETQYF.

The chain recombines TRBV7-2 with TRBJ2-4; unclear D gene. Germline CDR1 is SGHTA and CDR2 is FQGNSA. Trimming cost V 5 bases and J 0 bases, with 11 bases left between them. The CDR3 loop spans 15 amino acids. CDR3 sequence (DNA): TGTGCCAGCAGCGAAATTTTGGTAGCCAAAAACATTCAGTACTTC. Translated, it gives CASSEILVAKNIQYF.

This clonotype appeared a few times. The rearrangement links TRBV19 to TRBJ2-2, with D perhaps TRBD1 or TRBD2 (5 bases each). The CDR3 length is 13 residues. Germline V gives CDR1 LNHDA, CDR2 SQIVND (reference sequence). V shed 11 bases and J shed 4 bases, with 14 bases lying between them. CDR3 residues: CAAGSSSTGELFF. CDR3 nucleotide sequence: TGTGCCGCAGGGTCTAGCTCCACCGGGGAGCTGTTTTTT.

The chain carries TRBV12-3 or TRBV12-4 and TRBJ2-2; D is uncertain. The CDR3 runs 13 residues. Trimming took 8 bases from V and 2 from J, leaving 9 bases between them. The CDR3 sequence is CASRTINTGELFF. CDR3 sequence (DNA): TGTGCCAGCCGGACGATTAACACCGGGGAGCTGTTTTTT.

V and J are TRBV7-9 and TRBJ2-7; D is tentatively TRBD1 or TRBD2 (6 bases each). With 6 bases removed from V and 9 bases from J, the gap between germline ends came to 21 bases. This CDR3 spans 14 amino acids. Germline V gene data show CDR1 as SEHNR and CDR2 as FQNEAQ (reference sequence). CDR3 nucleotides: TGTGCCAGCAGTGGATTAGGGCAGGGGAGGTGGCAGTACTTC. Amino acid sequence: CASSGLGQGRWQYF.

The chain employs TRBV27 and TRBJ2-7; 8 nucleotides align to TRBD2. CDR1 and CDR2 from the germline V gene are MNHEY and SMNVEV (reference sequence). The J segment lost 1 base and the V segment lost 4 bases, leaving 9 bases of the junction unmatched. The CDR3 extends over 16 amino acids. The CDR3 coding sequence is TGTGCCAGCAGTTCCCGGATGGTAGCGGGGTCCTACGAGCAGTACTTC. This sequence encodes CASSSRMVAGSYEQYF.

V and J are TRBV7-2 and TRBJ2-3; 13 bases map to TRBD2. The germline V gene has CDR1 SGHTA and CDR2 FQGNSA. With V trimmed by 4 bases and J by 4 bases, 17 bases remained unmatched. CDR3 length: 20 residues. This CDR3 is CASSSVGLLWTSGSSDTQYF. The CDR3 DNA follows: TGTGCCAGCAGCTCTGTCGGACTTCTATGGACTAGCGGGAGTTCAGATACGCAGTATTTT.

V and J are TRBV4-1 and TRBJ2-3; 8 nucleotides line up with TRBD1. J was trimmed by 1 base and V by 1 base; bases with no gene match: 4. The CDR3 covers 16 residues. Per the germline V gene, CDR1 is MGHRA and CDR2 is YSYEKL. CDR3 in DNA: TGCGCCAGCAGCCAAGTTAAGGGACAGGGCACAGATACGCAGTATTTT. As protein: CASSQVKGQGTDTQYF.

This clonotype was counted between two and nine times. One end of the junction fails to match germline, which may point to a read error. The CDR3 protein is CASSRGGGQGEALF. CDR3 coding DNA: TGTGCCAGCAGCCGCGGGGGAGGGCAGGGTGAGGCTTTATTT. This chain joins TRBV7-9 and TRBJ1-1, with a possible D match to TRBD1 (5 bases). Germline V gene sequence: CDR1 SEHNR, CDR2 FQNEAQ (reference sequence). The CDR3 runs 14 residues.

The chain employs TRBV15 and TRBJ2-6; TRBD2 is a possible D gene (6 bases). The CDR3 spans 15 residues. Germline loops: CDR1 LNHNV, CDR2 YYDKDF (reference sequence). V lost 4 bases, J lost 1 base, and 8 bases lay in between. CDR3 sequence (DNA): TGTGCCACCAGCATGGAGGGGTCTGGGGCCAACGTCCTGACTTTC. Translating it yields CATSMEGSGANVLTF.